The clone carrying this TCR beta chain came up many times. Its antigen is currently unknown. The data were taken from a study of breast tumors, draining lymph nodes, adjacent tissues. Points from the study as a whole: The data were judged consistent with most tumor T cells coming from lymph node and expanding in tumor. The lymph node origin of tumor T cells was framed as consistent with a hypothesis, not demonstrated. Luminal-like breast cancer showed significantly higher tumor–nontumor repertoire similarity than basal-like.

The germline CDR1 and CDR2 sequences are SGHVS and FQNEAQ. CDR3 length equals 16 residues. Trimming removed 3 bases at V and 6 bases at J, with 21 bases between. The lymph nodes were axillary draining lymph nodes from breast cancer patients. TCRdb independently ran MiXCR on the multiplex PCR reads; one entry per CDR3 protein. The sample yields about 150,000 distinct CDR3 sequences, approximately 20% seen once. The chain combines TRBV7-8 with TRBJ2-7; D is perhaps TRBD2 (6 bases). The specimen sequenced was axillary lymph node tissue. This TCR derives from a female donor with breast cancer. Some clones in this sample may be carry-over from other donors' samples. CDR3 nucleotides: TGTGCCAGCAGCTTGGAGGGTTCAGGGTTCGGCGTCGAGCAGTACTTC. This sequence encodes CASSLEGSGFGVEQYF. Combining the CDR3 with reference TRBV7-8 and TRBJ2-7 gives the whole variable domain GAGVSQSPRYKVAKRGQDVALRCDPISGHVSLFWYQQALGQGPEFLTYFQNEAQLDKSGLPSDRFFAERPEGSVSTLKIQRTQQEDSAVYLCASSLEGSGFGVEQYFGPGTRLTVT.